Only a few counts were recorded for the clone carrying this TCR beta chain. Its antigen remains unidentified. This sample was included in a study of T cell responses to AZD1222 COVID-19 vaccine. Across the study: Analysis merged second doses at about 4 or about 12 weeks.

Study-wide points: Donors were chiefly white British, with a greater number of females, and clonal diversity was perhaps underestimated. Baseline seropositivity occurred in only 5 to 7 AZD1222 recipients. Spike-specific TCR breadth and depth both grew after two AZD1222 doses.

TCRdb keeps only in-frame clones here, not all; method: immunoSEQ multiplex PCR. The table includes 100,000 to 150,000 clones, 88% detected once. Trimming took 4 bases from V and 4 from J, leaving 15 bases between them. The germline CDR1 and CDR2 sequences are LGHDT and YNNKEL (reference sequence). There are 15 residues in the CDR3. This TCR was recovered from an adult in good health. V gene TRBV3-1 (or the pseudogene TRBV3-2) combines with J gene TRBJ2-3; D is perhaps TRBD1 or TRBD2 (5 bases each). The starting material was peripheral blood, obtained on day 0 of AZD1222 vaccination. The CDR3 nucleotides read TGTGCCAGCAGCCTCGGGACGGGGAGCGCAGATACGCAGTATTTT. This sequence encodes CASSLGTGSADTQYF.